Listed here are 29 T cell receptor beta chains from one sample, sequenced in a study of T-cell reconstitution after alpha-beta-depleted transplantation in children. For TCRbeta, the library was prepared with unique molecular identifiers. TCRdb itself ran the PCR reads through MiXCR, one entry per CDR3 protein. Among around 8,600 distinct CDR3 sequences listed, 15% to 20% were seen once. The sample here was PBMCs, mostly from graft donor cells, taken 60 days after TCRalphabeta/CD19-depleted stem cell transplant. Receptor source: a girl less than two years old who had a stem cell transplant for combined immunodeficiency, so the T cells may come from the graft donor.

This clonotype was seen repeatedly, ten times or more. In nucleotides, the CDR3 is TGTGCCAGCAGTGGACAGGGGAACTACAATGAGCAGTTCTTC. This encodes CASSGQGNYNEQFF. V usage is TRBV2 and J usage is TRBJ2-1, with 8 nucleotides matching TRBD1. The trim removed 4 bases at V and 3 bases at J, leaving 2 bases unmatched. Germline V gene data show CDR1 as SNHLY and CDR2 as FYNNEI. There are 14 residues in the CDR3.

On this clonotype itself: A much larger clonotype is one base distant, so this may be a read error. The conserved closing phenylalanine or tryptophan is absent in this CDR3, likely reflecting a read error. The gene calls are TRBV20-1 and TRBJ1-2, with 8 positions matching TRBD1. This CDR3 contains 12 residues. Germline CDR1 is DFQATT and CDR2 is SNEGSKA (reference sequence). V lost 4 bases and J lost 6; bases outside the gene matches: 4. Here the CDR3 reads CSATTGADGYTL. The CDR3 coding sequence is TGCAGTGCTACGACAGGGGCTGATGGCTACACCTTA.

This clonotype occurred many times. This rearrangement joins TRBV20-1 to TRBJ2-5; no definite D call. V was clipped by 5 bases and J by 2 bases, with 6 bases between them. The CDR3 contains 11 residues. Germline-derived CDR1 and CDR2 are DFQATT and SNEGSKA (reference sequence). Here the CDR3 reads CSAAQQETQYF. The CDR3 region has the DNA TGCAGTGCTGCCCAGCAAGAGACCCAGTACTTC.

In this sample, this clonotype turned up a few times. The chain recombines TRBV24-1 with TRBJ2-1; the D gene is possibly TRBD2 (5 bases). Per the germline V gene, CDR1 is KGHDR and CDR2 is SFDVKD. This CDR3 has 13 residues. V dropped 10 bases and J dropped 0 bases, with 9 bases sitting between them. This chain's CDR3 is CATPRGSYNEQFF. As DNA, the CDR3 is TGTGCCACTCCACGGGGCTCCTACAATGAGCAGTTCTTC.

This clonotype was observed many times. V is TRBV20-1 and J is TRBJ2-1, with a weak D call TRBD2 (6 bases). Germline CDR1 and CDR2: DFQATT and SNEGSKA (reference sequence). V was cut by 6 bases and J by 1 base, with 22 bases left in between. The CDR3 contains 17 residues. The CDR3 is CSAVTRSKSRSYNEQFF. CDR3 sequence (DNA): TGCAGTGCCGTGACTAGGTCAAAGAGTAGGTCCTACAATGAGCAGTTCTTC.

The chain joins TRBV7-9 to TRBJ2-7, with D possibly matching TRBD1 (6 bases). Looked up from germline, CDR1 is SEHNR and CDR2 is FQNEAQ (reference sequence). V lost 4 bases and J 5 bases, leaving 12 bases between the germline ends. The CDR3 has 13 amino acids. CDR3 protein: CASSSGQSHEQYF. In nucleotides, the CDR3 is TGTGCCAGCAGCTCGGGACAAAGCCACGAGCAGTACTTC.

This chain uses TRBV27 with TRBJ2-7; 8 positions agree with TRBD1. Germline assignment: CDR1 MNHEY and CDR2 SMNVEV (reference sequence). This CDR3 is built from 16 residues. V was pared by 10 bases and J by 2 bases, with 16 bases of the junction left unmatched. The CDR3: CATSRSGQGATYEQYF. The CDR3 nucleotides read TGTGCCACCAGCAGATCCGGACAGGGCGCAACCTACGAGCAGTACTTC.

In its sample, this clonotype was seen a few times. The chain is built from TRBV12-3 or TRBV12-4 and TRBJ1-3; the D gene is possibly TRBD1 (5 bases). Trimming left V 3 bases short and J 0 bases short, with 12 bases between. This CDR3 contains 16 residues. In DNA, the CDR3 is TGTGCCAGCAGTTTGGTGAGGGGCCCCTCTGGAAACACCATATATTTT. Protein: CASSLVRGPSGNTIYF.

V and J are TRBV13 and TRBJ2-7, with D perhaps being TRBD1 or TRBD2 (5 bases each). Between the trimmed V and J ends, which lost 0 bases and 4 bases, there was a span of 13 bases. Germline CDR1 reads PRHDT; CDR2 reads FYEKMQ (reference sequence). CDR3 length: 15 residues. The CDR3 DNA follows: TGTGCCAGCAGCTTAGGGACAGCCCCGGGGTACGAGCAGTACTTC. The encoded protein is CASSLGTAPGYEQYF.

The V gene is TRBV12-3 or TRBV12-4, the J gene TRBJ1-1; 8 bases line up with TRBD1. After removal of 6 bases from V and 6 bases from J, the junction contained 0 bases not matched to a gene. The CDR3 sequence is 11 residues long. The CDR3, as DNA: TGTGCCAGCAGGGACAGGGCTGAAGCTTTCTTT. This sequence encodes CASRDRAEAFF.

This clonotype was seen only a few times. The V call is TRBV4-2, the J call TRBJ2-3; no clear D gene. The ends were cut back, 3 bases at V and 4 bases at J, with 8 bases in the middle. Germline CDR1 reads LGHNA; CDR2 reads YNFKEQ. The CDR3 runs to 13 residues. The CDR3 region has the DNA TGTGCCAGCAGCCATGGTTTGCCAGATACGCAGTATTTT. This translates into CASSHGLPDTQYF.

Only a few counts were recorded for this clonotype. The chain employs TRBV11-1 and TRBJ1-3; D is ambiguous. V lost 1 base and J 4 bases, leaving 14 bases between the germline ends. This CDR3 is 16 amino acids long. From germline, CDR1 is SGHAT and CDR2 FQDESV (reference sequence). The CDR3 DNA follows: TGTGCCAGCAGCTTAGTCGCTGGTTTTGGAGGAAACACCATATATTTT. Translation gives CASSLVAGFGGNTIYF.

The table lists this clonotype with a few counts. The J gene is TRBJ1-1, the V gene TRBV7-3; 7 bases fit TRBD1. The CDR3 sequence is 17 residues long. With V trimmed by 0 bases and J by 4 bases, 11 bases remained unmatched. Germline CDR1 reads SGHTA; CDR2 reads FQGTGA. Here the CDR3 DNA reads TGTGCCAGCAGCTTAACTCGTCGACAGGGAGGGAGCACTGAAGCTTTCTTT. It codes for CASSLTRRQGGSTEAFF.

This clonotype was picked up many times. The J gene is TRBJ2-7, the V gene TRBV13, with D perhaps matching TRBD1 (6 bases). The germline gives CDR1 PRHDT, CDR2 FYEKMQ (reference sequence). V was shortened by 1 base and J by 3 bases, with 10 bases between the two germline ends. The CDR3 loop spans 14 amino acids. CDR3 loop: CASSLAGAFYEQYF. DNA of the CDR3: TGTGCCAGCAGCTTAGCAGGGGCCTTCTACGAGCAGTACTTC.

In its sample, this clonotype was seen a few times. V and J are TRBV12-3 or TRBV12-4 and TRBJ1-4; D is undetermined. V lost 6 bases to trimming and J lost 5 bases, with 7 bases between them. The CDR3 length is 12 residues. The CDR3 sequence is CASRGMNEKLFF. The CDR3 DNA reads TGTGCCAGCAGGGGGATGAATGAAAAACTGTTTTTT.

This clonotype was counted many times. The genes are TRBV20-1 and TRBJ1-6; D is ambiguous. The CDR3 runs 15 residues. CDR1 and CDR2 from the germline V gene are DFQATT and SNEGSKA (reference sequence). V lost 0 bases and J 6 bases, leaving 12 bases between the germline ends. The DNA of the CDR3 is TGCAGTGCTAGAGATAGGCCGTCTCTTAATTCACCCCTCCACTTT. The encoded protein is CSARDRPSLNSPLHF.

This chain's CDR3 is CASSPARRGWETQYF. The DNA for the CDR3 is TGTGCCAGCAGCCCGGCGAGGCGGGGGTGGGAGACCCAGTACTTC. The chain combines TRBV7-9 with TRBJ2-5; TRBD2 matches 7 bases. The trim removed 5 bases at V and 5 bases at J, leaving 11 bases unmatched. The CDR3 covers 15 residues. The V gene's germline CDR1 is SEHNR and CDR2 FQNEAQ (reference sequence).

This clonotype appeared many times. J is TRBJ1-5 and V is TRBV6-4, with TRBD1 identical over 8 bases. Losses at the gene ends were 5 bases for V and 7 bases for J; bases not matched to a gene: 4. CDR1 and CDR2 (germline): MRHNA, SNTAGT. This CDR3 contains 13 residues. CDR3 DNA sequence: TGTGCCAGCAGTATGGACAGGGACCAGCCCCAGCATTTT. Translating gives CASSMDRDQPQHF.

This clonotype was recorded many times. The genes are TRBV7-9 and TRBJ2-2; D uncertain. With 5 bases removed from V and 3 bases from J, the gap between germline ends came to 19 bases. Germline CDR1 SEHNR, CDR2 FQNEAQ (reference sequence). This CDR3 has 17 amino acids. CDR3 loop: CASSQRIEAYYTGELFF. CDR3 coding DNA: TGTGCCAGCAGCCAGAGAATCGAGGCGTATTACACCGGGGAGCTGTTTTTT.

This clonotype occurred a few times. The V and J genes are TRBV7-2 and TRBJ1-4, with D uncertain. Trimming shortened V by 4 bases and J by 2 bases, and 26 bases separated the two germline ends. Germline V lookup: CDR1 SGHTA, CDR2 FQGNSA. This CDR3 comprises 20 residues. The CDR3 here is CASSSPFSFGRGGTNEKLFF. The CDR3, as DNA: TGTGCCAGCAGCTCCCCCTTCTCATTTGGACGTGGTGGTACTAATGAAAAACTGTTTTTT. The full variable domain, completed using reference TRBV7-2 and TRBJ1-4, is GAGVSQSPSNKVTEKGKDVELRCDPISGHTALYWYRQSLGQGLEFLIYFQGNSAPDKSGLPSDRFSAERTGGSVSTLTIQRTQQEDSAVYLCASSSPFSFGRGGTNEKLFFGSGTQLSVL.

This clonotype was recorded a few times. J is TRBJ1-6 and V is TRBV12-3 or TRBV12-4, with TRBD1 identical over 11 bases. The junction had 8 bases not matched to a gene; V was cut back by 3 bases and J by 10 bases. This CDR3 has 16 amino acids. The CDR3, as DNA: TGTGCCAGCAGTTTTCCCGGACAGGGGGCTAGATCACCCCTCCACTTT. This gives the protein CASSFPGQGARSPLHF.

This rearrangement joins TRBV30 to TRBJ2-1; no definite D call. The CDR3 has 11 amino acids. V lost 0 bases and J 9 bases, leaving 6 bases between the germline ends. Germline loops: CDR1 GTSNPN, CDR2 SVGIG (reference sequence). CDR3 DNA: TGTGCCTGGAGTGTGAAGAGTGAGCAGTTCTTC. Translated: CAWSVKSEQFF. The variable domain in full, with the rest retrieved from reference TRBV30 and TRBJ2-1, is SQTIHQWPATLVQPVGSPLSLECTVEGTSNPNLYWYRQAAGRGLQLLFYSVGIGQISSEVPQNLSASRPQDRQFILSSKKLLLSDSGFYLCAWSVKSEQFFGPGTRLTVL.

The V and J genes are TRBV7-9 and TRBJ2-3; no clear D. The V end was cut by 5 bases, the J end by 5 bases, with 11 bases between. Germline CDR1 is SEHNR and CDR2 is FQNEAQ (reference sequence). This CDR3 region has 13 residues. The CDR3 sequence is CASSGSTLDTQYF. CDR3 nucleotides: TGTGCCAGCAGCGGTAGTACGCTAGATACGCAGTATTTT.

V gene TRBV7-2 combines with J gene TRBJ2-2; 10 nucleotides align to TRBD2. The trim removed 1 base at V and 7 bases at J, leaving 3 bases unmatched. The CDR3 is 15 residues long. Germline V gene sequence: CDR1 SGHTA, CDR2 FQGNSA. The CDR3 sequence is CASSLDKREGGELFF. DNA for the CDR3: TGTGCCAGCAGCTTAGACAAGCGGGAGGGCGGGGAGCTGTTTTTT.

There are a few counts of this clonotype. The V call is TRBV5-5, the J call TRBJ1-3, with D uncertain. The CDR3 is 15 residues long. Germline CDR1 and CDR2: SGHKS and YYEKEE (reference sequence). Trimming took 4 bases from V and 4 from J, leaving 15 bases between them. CDR3: CASSPDISFGNTIYF. CDR3 coding DNA: TGTGCCAGCAGCCCCGATATTAGCTTCGGAAACACCATATATTTT.

A few counts support this clonotype. The gene calls are TRBV10-3 and TRBJ1-2; 7 bases map to TRBD1. The V gene's germline CDR1 is ENHRY and CDR2 SYGVKD. The CDR3 sequence is 14 residues long. Trimming took 4 bases from V and 2 from J; bases not matched to a gene: 4. The CDR3 loop reads CAISAVGQNYGYTF. DNA of the CDR3: TGTGCCATCAGTGCGGTGGGACAGAACTATGGCTACACCTTC.

This clonotype appeared many times. The chain uses TRBV5-6 and TRBJ2-1; unclear D gene. Germline V gene lookup returns CDR1 SGHDT and CDR2 YYEEEE. The CDR3 is 15 amino acids. V lost 1 base to trimming and J lost 9 bases, with 17 bases between them. The CDR3 loop is CASSLFSNSYGEQFF. Here the CDR3 DNA reads TGTGCCAGCAGCTTGTTTTCCAATAGCTACGGTGAGCAGTTCTTC. The whole variable domain, filled in from reference TRBV5-6 and TRBJ2-1, reads DAGVTQSPTHLIKTRGQQVTLRCSPKSGHDTVSWYQQALGQGPQFIFQYYEEEERQRGNFPDRFSGHQFPNYSSELNVNALLLGDSALYLCASSLFSNSYGEQFFGPGTRLTVL.

The genes are TRBV4-1 and TRBJ2-7; TRBD1 agrees at 12 bases. The CDR3 is 15 amino acids. Germline values: CDR1 MGHRA, CDR2 YSYEKL. V trimming: 4 bases; J trimming: 3 bases; junction bases outside the gene matches: 4. The CDR3 nucleotides read TGCGCCAGCAGCCCGGGACAGGGGGCCAGCTACGAGCAGTACTTC. Its protein product is CASSPGQGASYEQYF.

CDR3 nucleotide sequence: TGTGCCAGCAGCTTAGACAGGTCTTACAATGAGCAGTTCTTC. It specifies CASSLDRSYNEQFF. The chain links TRBV7-2 to TRBJ2-1; maybe TRBD1 (5 bases). The germline V gene has CDR1 SGHTA and CDR2 FQGNSA. This CDR3 comprises 14 residues. V was shortened by 1 base and J by 4 bases, with 8 bases between the two germline ends. The whole variable domain, remainder taken from reference TRBV7-2 and TRBJ2-1, is GAGVSQSPSNKVTEKGKDVELRCDPISGHTALYWYRQSLGQGLEFLIYFQGNSAPDKSGLPSDRFSAERTGGSVSTLTIQRTQQEDSAVYLCASSLDRSYNEQFFGPGTRLTVL.